The 19 T cell receptor beta chains in this list originate from one sample, sequenced in a study of spatial heterogeneity in lung cancer. TCRdb independently ran MiXCR on the 5' RACE reads; one entry per CDR3 protein. The sample holds a few hundred distinct CDR3 sequences, approximately 84% seen once. The time point denotes: sample taken at primary tumor resection. Unsorted samples of tumor, nontumor lung or frozen PBMC had their whole RNA sequenced. The sample in question was PBMCs, obtained at surgery. The receptors originated from a female donor with early-stage non-small cell lung cancer.

As to this clonotype: The library was prepared for alpha chains; this beta chain is a stray read, so its frequency means little. CDR3 loop: CASTGTENTGELFF. In DNA form, the CDR3 reads TGTGCCAGCACCGGGACAGAGAACACCGGGGAGCTGTTTTTT. The gene calls are TRBV7-9 and TRBJ2-2, with 7 bases lining up with TRBD1. Germline V lookup: CDR1 SEHNR, CDR2 FQNEAQ (reference sequence). The CDR3 sequence is 14 residues long. V lost 7 bases, J lost 1 base, and 3 bases stayed unmatched.

In the case of this clonotype: This beta chain came through as a stray read in a library set up for alpha chains, and its size says little. This chain links TRBV7-2 with TRBJ1-1, with D tentatively TRBD1 (5 bases). V was pared by 1 base and J by 0 bases, with 12 bases between. The germline V gene encodes CDR1 SGHTA and CDR2 FQGNSA. The CDR3 is 16 amino acids. The CDR3 DNA reads TGTGCCAGCAGCTTAGTAGGGACGGCAATGAACACTGAAGCTTTCTTT. Translation: CASSLVGTAMNTEAFF.

Regarding this clonotype: The library was designed around alpha chains, so this beta chain is a stray read whose abundance carries little weight. The V call is TRBV6-2 or TRBV6-3, the J call TRBJ2-1, with D perhaps matching TRBD2 (5 bases). The germline gives CDR1 MNHEY, CDR2 SVGEGT. This CDR3 has 14 amino acids. V was clipped by 2 bases and J by 7 bases, with 12 bases between them. In nucleotides, the CDR3 is TGTGCCAGCAGTTACCGCGGAGGTGTTAATGAGCAGTTCTTC. This sequence encodes CASSYRGGVNEQFF.

Notes on this clonotype: This beta chain was picked up by a library intended for alpha chains and is off target, so its count carries little meaning. This rearrangement joins TRBV5-1 to TRBJ2-3; the match to TRBD2 covers 13 bases. The CDR3 loop spans 15 amino acids. CDR1 SGHRS and CDR2 YFSETQ come from the germline V gene. Trimming removed 5 bases from V and 4 bases from J; junction bases left unmatched: 4. The CDR3 coding sequence is TGCGCCAGCAGAGAAGGACTAGCGGGGGCAGATACGCAGTATTTT. It is translated as CASREGLAGADTQYF.

A word on this clonotype: This beta chain slipped into a library made for alpha chains as a stray read, so its size is not meaningful. The CDR3 DNA reads TGTGCCAGCAGCTTAGGCGGGTCGGGCGAGCAGTACTTC. Its translation: CASSLGGSGEQYF. This chain links TRBV7-9 with TRBJ2-7, with D perhaps matching TRBD2 (5 bases). The CDR3 has 13 residues. Germline lookup yields CDR1 SEHNR and CDR2 FQNEAQ (reference sequence). V lost 1 base and J 6 bases, leaving 10 bases between the germline ends.

In the case of this clonotype: This beta chain is a stray read from a library made for alpha chains; its abundance is not meaningful. The J gene is TRBJ2-7, the V gene TRBV7-9, with D possibly being TRBD2 (6 bases). Per germline, CDR1 SEHNR and CDR2 FQNEAQ (reference sequence). This CDR3 has 14 amino acids. V lost 0 bases to trimming and J lost 7 bases, with 13 bases between them. The CDR3 protein is CASSLAGGDWEQYF. The CDR3 DNA follows: TGTGCCAGCAGCTTAGCTGGCGGGGACTGGGAGCAGTACTTC.

Remarks on this clonotype: Being off target in a library aimed at alpha chains, this beta chain has a size of little meaning. This sequence joins TRBV6-6 and TRBJ2-2; 10 nucleotides agree with TRBD2. The V and J ends lost 4 bases and 4 bases, in that order; junction bases with no gene match: 9. CDR3 size: 17 residues. Germline loops: CDR1 MNHNY, CDR2 SVGAGI (reference sequence). The CDR3 DNA follows: TGTGCCAGCAGTTTTTGGCTAGCGGGAGTCGGCACCGGGGAGCTGTTTTTT. Protein product: CASSFWLAGVGTGELFF.

About this clonotype: In a library made to pick up alpha chains, this beta chain is a stray read with a size that means little. The CDR3 DNA reads TGTGCCAGCAGCTTGTTACAATCGGCAAGCTATGGCTACACCTTC. Amino acids: CASSLLQSASYGYTF. The chain links TRBV5-5 to TRBJ1-2; D uncertain. V lost 1 base to trimming and J lost 4 bases, with 14 bases between them. The CDR3 runs 15 residues. CDR1 is SGHKS, CDR2 YYEKEE, per germline (reference sequence).

Concerning this clonotype itself: This beta chain was picked up by a library intended for alpha chains and is off target, so its count carries little meaning. The rearrangement joins TRBV24-1 to TRBJ2-1; D possibly corresponds to TRBD2 (5 bases). CDR1 and CDR2 (germline): KGHDR, SFDVKD. This CDR3 region has 13 residues. The ends were cut back, 1 base at V and 9 bases at J, with 9 bases in the middle. This CDR3 is CATSDFSGSEQFF. The CDR3 bases are TGTGCCACCAGTGATTTTTCGGGGAGTGAGCAGTTCTTC.

On this clonotype itself: This beta chain is an unintended read in a library built for alpha chains; its size means little. The CDR3: CASSFVPGTSGSRQETQYF. The CDR3, as DNA: TGTGCCAGCAGCTTCGTCCCTGGGACTAGCGGGAGTCGGCAAGAGACCCAGTACTTC. This chain joins TRBV7-2 and TRBJ2-5, with 14 positions matching TRBD2. The V and J ends lost 3 bases and 2 bases, in that order; junction bases with no gene match: 11. This CDR3 is built from 19 residues. CDR1 is SGHTA and CDR2 is FQGNSA in the germline V gene.

As for this clonotype: This beta chain turned up in a library designed for alpha chains; as an off-target read, its abundance says little. The chain recombines TRBV12-3 or TRBV12-4 with TRBJ1-1; D unclear. The ends were cut back, 7 bases at V and 2 bases at J, with 11 bases in the middle. CDR3 size: 13 residues. The CDR3 DNA reads as TGTGCCAGCAATACCGGCGCCAACACTGAAGCTTTCTTT. Its translation is CASNTGANTEAFF.

A remark on this clonotype: Because the library targeted alpha chains, this beta chain is an off-target read whose size means little. This chain uses TRBV14 with TRBJ1-1; no definite D call. The V end was cut by 4 bases, the J end by 0 bases, with 6 bases between. Germline CDR1 reads SGHDN; CDR2 reads FVKESK. The CDR3 contains 13 residues. This CDR3 is CASSPIMNTEAFF. CDR3 DNA: TGTGCCAGCAGCCCAATTATGAACACTGAAGCTTTCTTT.

A remark on this clonotype: Because this beta chain is a stray read in a library intended to capture alpha chains, its abundance should not be given much weight. V and J are TRBV6-1 and TRBJ2-5; 8 bases map to TRBD2. Germline CDR1 is MNHNS and CDR2 is SASEGT. Losses at the gene ends were 6 bases for V and 5 bases for J; bases not matched to a gene: 5. The CDR3 consists of 13 residues. The CDR3, as DNA: TGTGCCAGCAGGAGGAGCGGGAGCGAGACCCAGTACTTC. As protein: CASRRSGSETQYF.

With regard to this clonotype: This beta chain is off target for a library built for alpha chains, so its abundance means little. The V gene is TRBV18, the J gene TRBJ1-2, with 7 bases identical to TRBD1. The CDR3 has 14 residues. V trimming: 3 bases; J trimming: 5 bases; junction bases outside the gene matches: 6. Germline CDR1 reads KGHSH; CDR2 reads LQKENI. This CDR3 reads CASSPTGTEYGYTF. CDR3 nucleotides: TGTGCCAGCTCACCTACCGGGACAGAGTATGGCTACACCTTC.

This clonotype has a single count. This beta chain represents an off-target read in a library built for alpha chains; its size is of limited meaning. The rearrangement uses TRBV10-3 and TRBJ2-1, with D unresolved. The germline CDR1 and CDR2 sequences are ENHRY and SYGVKD. This CDR3 has 12 amino acids. Trimming removed 6 bases from V and 7 bases from J, with 10 bases in between. In nucleotides, the CDR3 is TGTGCCATCAGCCAGAACAGAAATGAGCAGTTCTTC. This sequence encodes CAISQNRNEQFF.

A note on this clonotype: Being off target in a library aimed at alpha chains, this beta chain has a size of little meaning. This chain connects TRBV20-1 to TRBJ2-1; D ambiguous. CDR3 length: 12 residues. Trimming shortened V by 3 bases and J by 8 bases, and 11 bases separated the two germline ends. The germline V gene encodes CDR1 DFQATT and CDR2 SNEGSKA (reference sequence). CDR3 amino acids: CSARRRMDEQFF. CDR3 in DNA: TGCAGTGCTAGGCGCAGGATGGATGAGCAGTTCTTC.

About this clonotype: The library was designed around alpha chains, so this beta chain is a stray read whose abundance carries little weight. CDR3 amino acids: CSSTSLDNEQFF. CDR3 bases: TGCAGCTCCACCAGTCTCGACAATGAGCAGTTCTTC. V and J are TRBV29-1 and TRBJ2-1; D remains ambiguous. V was clipped by 8 bases and J by 5 bases, with 13 bases between them. In germline, CDR1 is SQVTM, CDR2 ANQGSEA. The CDR3 has 12 residues.

About this clonotype: Since it is a stray read in a library aimed at alpha chains, this beta chain has a size that is not meaningful. The J gene is TRBJ1-5, the V gene TRBV5-8; a possible D gene is TRBD1 (5 bases). This CDR3 spans 14 amino acids. Germline assignment: CDR1 SGHTS and CDR2 YDEGEE. Trimming removed 4 bases at V and 7 bases at J, with 15 bases between. CDR3 nucleotide sequence: TGTGCCAGCAGCCCAGGGACTACGCCCCAGCCCCAGCATTTT. Its protein is CASSPGTTPQPQHF.

On this clonotype: In a library made to pick up alpha chains, this beta chain is a stray read with a size that means little. The genes are TRBV18 and TRBJ2-3, with D unresolved. The V gene's germline CDR1 is KGHSH and CDR2 LQKENI. The CDR3 totals 14 residues. With 3 bases removed from V and 0 bases from J, the gap between germline ends came to 7 bases. The CDR3 DNA sequence: TGTGCCAGCTCACCCACGGACAGCACAGATACGCAGTATTTT. Encoded protein: CASSPTDSTDTQYF. The full variable domain, with the rest looked up from reference TRBV18 and TRBJ2-3, is NAGVMQNPRHLVRRRGQEARLRCSPMKGHSHVYWYRQLPEEGLKFMVYLQKENIIDESGMPKERFSAEFPKEGPSILRIQQVVRGDSAAYFCASSPTDSTDTQYFGPGTRLTVL.